The T cell receptor beta chain under discussion was sequenced for a study of T-cell reconstitution after alpha-beta-depleted transplantation in children. The study, taken as a whole, reports: The main origin of T-cell counts and diversity one year after transplant was newly produced T cells. Surviving thymic progenitors and recipient T cells were the source of high TCRbeta diversity at day 60 in some patients.

Unique molecular identifiers were used to barcode this TCRbeta library. Via MiXCR, TCRdb re-called the PCR reads, giving one row per CDR3 protein. The top ten clones hold about a sixth of a sample with 140,000 to 150,000 distinct CDR3 sequences, around 8.8% of them seen once. This CDR3 comprises 15 residues. Trimming cost V 5 bases and J 3 bases, with 16 bases left between them. Germline CDR1 reads SQVTM; CDR2 reads ANQGSEA. This clonotype was counted many times. What it binds is unknown. Sequencing was performed on PBMCs, mostly from graft donor cells, taken 180 days after TCRalphabeta/CD19-depleted stem cell transplant. This TCR was recovered from a female patient aged 2-9 years who had a stem cell transplant for congenital amegakaryocytic thrombocytopenia, so the T cells may come from the graft donor. V and J are TRBV29-1 and TRBJ1-4; no clear D. CDR3 DNA: TGCAGCGTTAGAGGTGGGGTTTTTGCTAATGAAAAACTGTTTTTT. As protein: CSVRGGVFANEKLFF. Full variable domain (missing parts from reference TRBV29-1 and TRBJ1-4): SAVISQKPSRDICQRGTSLTIQCQVDSQVTMMFWYRQQPGQSLTLIATANQGSEATYESGFVIDKFPISRPNLTFSTLTVSNMSPEDSSIYLCSVRGGVFANEKLFFGSGTQLSVL.